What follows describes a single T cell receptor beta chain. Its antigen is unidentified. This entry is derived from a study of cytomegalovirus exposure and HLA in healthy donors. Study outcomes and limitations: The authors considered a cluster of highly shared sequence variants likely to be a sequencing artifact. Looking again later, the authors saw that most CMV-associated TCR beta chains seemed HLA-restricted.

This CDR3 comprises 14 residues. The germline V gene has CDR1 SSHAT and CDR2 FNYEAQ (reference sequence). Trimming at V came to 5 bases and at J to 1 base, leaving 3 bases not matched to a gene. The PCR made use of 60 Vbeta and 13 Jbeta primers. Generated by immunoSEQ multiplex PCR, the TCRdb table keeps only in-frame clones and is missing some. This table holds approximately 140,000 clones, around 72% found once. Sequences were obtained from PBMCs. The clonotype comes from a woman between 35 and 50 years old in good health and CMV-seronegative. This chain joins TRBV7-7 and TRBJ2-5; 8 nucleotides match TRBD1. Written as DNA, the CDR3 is TGTGCCAGCAGCACGGGGACAGGCCAAGAGACCCAGTACTTC. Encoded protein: CASSTGTGQETQYF.